Listed below are T cell receptor beta chains from one sample, sequenced in a study of OX40 agonist ivuxolimab in advanced cancers. The assay was immunoSEQ multiplex PCR, and TCRdb's table has in-frame clones only and misses some. The sample yields some 63,000 clones, less than 90% seen once. The sample consisted of CD4+ or CD8+ T cells sorted from blood, taken in a trial of the OX40 agonist ivuxolimab. All receptors come from an adult with an advanced solid tumor such as melanoma, head and neck, liver or kidney cancer. Both conserved end residues are part of each CDR3. A D gene is named only where the DNA matches it firmly. Size values are once, few and many counts, or a class for expanded clones, and some rows have none.

clone_size,v_call,j_call,cdr3_length,d_call,cdr3_nt,cdr3_aa
-,TRBV5-8,TRBJ1-4,13,-,TGTGCCAGCAGCTTGGCGGGGGCCGAAAAACTGTTTTTT,CASSLAGAEKLFF
once,TRBV10-3,TRBJ1-2,12,-,TGTGCCATCAGTGAGTCGATCGATGGCTACACCTTC,CAISESIDGYTF
-,TRBV5-4,TRBJ2-7,16,TRBD1,TGTGCCAGCAGCGCCCGGGACAGGAGTGCGCCTACTGAGCAGTACTTC,CASSARDRSAPTEQYF
few,TRBV5-4,TRBJ1-1,14,-,TGTGCCAGCAGCTCGGGACTAGGGGACACTGAAGCTTTCTTT,CASSSGLGDTEAFF
-,TRBV28,TRBJ1-5,15,TRBD1,TGTGCCAGCAGTATAACAGGGGCCCGGGGGGAGCCCCAGCATTTT,CASSITGARGEPQHF
-,TRBV11-2,TRBJ2-5,14,TRBD1,TGTGCCAGCACCCTGGGGGACAGGGCGGAGACCCAGTACTTC,CASTLGDRAETQYF
-,TRBV5-1,TRBJ1-1,14,-,TGCGCCAGCAGCTTTCCAGAAATGAACACTGAAGCTTTCTTT,CASSFPEMNTEAFF
-,TRBV29-1,TRBJ1-5,12,-,TGCAGCGTTTCAAACCCCTCGGGGCCCCAGCATTTT,CSVSNPSGPQHF
-,TRBV9,TRBJ2-1,17,TRBD1,TGTGCCAGCAGCCCGACAGGGACGGTGAGCTCCTACAATGAGCAGTTCTTC,CASSPTGTVSSYNEQFF
-,TRBV27,TRBJ1-2,14,TRBD1,TGTGCCAGCAGTTTCACAGGGGGCTCAGGAGGCTACACCTTC,CASSFTGGSGGYTF
few,TRBV6-5,TRBJ1-5,15,-,TGTGCCAGCAGTTACAGCACAGGGCCCGGTCAGCCCCAGCATTTT,CASSYSTGPGQPQHF
once,TRBV15,TRBJ2-7,13,-,TGTGCCACCAGCAGAGAGGTACTTTACGAGCAGTACTTC,CATSREVLYEQYF
-,TRBV11-2,TRBJ2-7,14,TRBD1,TGTGCCAGCAGCTCCGACAGGGGCTCCTACGAGCAGTACTTC,CASSSDRGSYEQYF
-,TRBV7-2,TRBJ2-2,17,-,TGTGCCAGCAGCTTAGGTCATGCTGGGTTTAGCGCCGGGGAGCTGTTTTTT,CASSLGHAGFSAGELFF
-,TRBV11-2,TRBJ2-1,14,-,TGTGCCAGCAGCCGAGGAGGGGGGTTTAATGAGCAGTTCTTC,CASSRGGGFNEQFF
-,TRBV5-6,TRBJ2-7,15,-,TGTGCCAGCAGCTTTCAGGACACCAGAGAGTACGAGCAGTACTTC,CASSFQDTREYEQYF
-,TRBV27,TRBJ2-7,15,TRBD2,TGTGCCAGCAGTCCACCGGGACTAGCGTCCTACGAGCAGTACTTC,CASSPPGLASYEQYF
-,TRBV7-2,TRBJ1-3,15,-,TGTGCCAGCAGCTTAGTCGCGGTTTCTGGAAACACCATATATTTT,CASSLVAVSGNTIYF
once,TRBV5-1,TRBJ2-6,17,TRBD1,TGCGCCAGCGCCTCCCTCCAGGGGGCGGAAGGGGCCAACGTCCTGACTTTC,CASASLQGAEGANVLTF
many,TRBV7-9,TRBJ1-2,13,TRBD1,TGTGCCAGCAGCTGGGCGGGACAGGGGTTTCGTACCTTC,CASSWAGQGFRTF
-,TRBV15,TRBJ2-5,13,-,TGTGCCACCAGCAGAGATATGGAAGAGACCCAGTACTTC,CATSRDMEETQYF